This TCR beta chain was retrieved from a study of blood T cell repertoires in COVID-19. Looking at the study overall: Sources were T cells, B-cell-depleted T cells, or PBMCs; the material itself was cDNA or gDNA.

Sequenced by immunoSEQ multiplex PCR; TCRdb stores in-frame clones only, minus some. The sample includes 410,000 or so clones, about nine tenths seen only once; the top ten take 1.5% to 1.7%. V trimming: 4 bases; J trimming: 1 base; junction bases outside the gene matches: 6. The CDR3 has 16 amino acids. Germline CDR1 SGHRS, CDR2 YFSETQ. The source of this sequence is a woman in her forties with COVID-19, enrolled during active disease. The V call is TRBV5-1, the J call TRBJ1-1; 11 bases match TRBD1. The sequenced material came from peripheral blood. CDR3: CASSTGQGASNTEAFF. CDR3 coding DNA: TGCGCCAGCAGCACCGGACAGGGGGCGTCGAACACTGAAGCTTTCTTT. The variable domain in full, with the rest retrieved from reference TRBV5-1 and TRBJ1-1, is KAGVTQTPRYLIKTRGQQVTLSCSPISGHRSVSWYQQTPGQGLQFLFEYFSETQRNKGNFPGRFSGRQFSNSRSEMNVSTLELGDSALYLCASSTGQGASNTEAFFGQGTRLTVV.